These 24 T cell receptor beta chains were all obtained from the same sample, sequenced in a study of T cells after yellow fever vaccination. TCRdb re-called the 5' RACE reads through MiXCR, storing one row per CDR3 protein. Here the sample spans 500,000 to 650,000 distinct CDR3 sequences, 9% to 15% being singletons. The specimen comprised PBMCs, sampled on the day of the yellow fever booster vaccination. The receptor source for this set is a man in his thirties or forties who received the YFV17D yellow fever vaccine.

This clonotype came up a few times. The V and J genes are TRBV3-1 and TRBJ1-5; no reliable D call. Trimming took 0 bases from V and 0 from J, leaving 3 bases between them. The CDR3 is 14 residues long. Germline V CDR1 and CDR2: LGHDT, YNNKEL (reference sequence). This chain's CDR3 is CASSQDASNQPQHF. The DNA for the CDR3 is TGTGCCAGCAGCCAAGACGCTAGCAATCAGCCCCAGCATTTT.

This clonotype was recorded a few times. The chain employs TRBV12-3 or TRBV12-4 and TRBJ2-3, with 8 bases lining up with TRBD2. Trimming at V came to 7 bases and at J to 3 bases, leaving 6 bases not matched to a gene. The CDR3 extends over 14 amino acids. CDR3 protein: CASKRASGTDTQYF. CDR3 in DNA: TGTGCCAGCAAGAGGGCTAGCGGGACAGATACGCAGTATTTT.

J is TRBJ2-4 and V is TRBV5-5, with unresolved D. The CDR3 is 13 amino acids. Per the germline V gene, CDR1 is SGHKS and CDR2 is YYEKEE (reference sequence). Trimming shortened V by 1 base and J by 6 bases, and 8 bases separated the two germline ends. CDR3 sequence: CASSLPGTNIQYF. For the CDR3, the DNA is TGTGCCAGCAGCTTGCCCGGAACAAACATTCAGTACTTC.

This chain links TRBV29-1 with TRBJ1-4; D remains unclear. This CDR3 contains 13 residues. Germline V gene lookup returns CDR1 SQVTM and CDR2 ANQGSEA. Trimming removed 4 bases from V and 2 bases from J, with 8 bases in between. The CDR3 DNA is TGCAGCGTTGTTGGGTTTACTAATGAAAAACTGTTTTTT. It yields the protein CSVVGFTNEKLFF.

The genes are TRBV20-1 and TRBJ1-2; possible D gene TRBD1, 6 bases. V dropped 6 bases and J dropped 6 bases, with 20 bases sitting between them. This CDR3 contains 14 residues. In germline, CDR1 is DFQATT, CDR2 SNEGSKA (reference sequence). This chain's CDR3 is CSAPFTGGSDGYTF. In DNA form, the CDR3 reads TGCAGTGCGCCATTCACGGGGGGCAGTGATGGCTACACCTTC.

Only a few counts were recorded for this clonotype. The chain has TRBV20-1 and TRBJ2-7; 9 bases line up with TRBD1. This CDR3 comprises 13 residues. Germline-derived CDR1 and CDR2 are DFQATT and SNEGSKA (reference sequence). Trimming at V came to 4 bases and at J to 4 bases, leaving 5 bases not matched to a gene. CDR3 sequence: CSATRDRAYEQYF. The DNA for the CDR3 is TGCAGTGCTACCCGGGACAGGGCTTACGAGCAGTACTTC.

In the case of this clonotype: The junction shows a germline mismatch at one end, possibly a read error. This sequence joins TRBV18 and TRBJ2-6, with D possibly matching TRBD1 (6 bases). CDR3 size: 13 residues. Germline assignment: CDR1 KGHSH and CDR2 LQKENI. Written as DNA, the CDR3 is TGTGCCAGCTCCCTCCTGGGGGCCAACATCCTGACTTTC. Its protein is CASSLLGANILTF.

This clonotype appeared a few times. The rearrangement links TRBV4-3 to TRBJ2-2; tentatively, D is TRBD1 (7 bases). Trimming shortened V by 4 bases and J by 5 bases, and 14 bases separated the two germline ends. Looked up from germline, CDR1 is LGHNA and CDR2 is YSLEER. This CDR3 has 15 amino acids. The CDR3 sequence is CASSLSGGLTGELFF. The CDR3 DNA reads as TGCGCCAGCAGCCTCTCAGGGGGGCTTACCGGGGAGCTGTTTTTT.

V usage is TRBV7-8 and J usage is TRBJ1-6, with a tentative D call TRBD1 (5 bases). The CDR3 has 15 residues. The germline V gene encodes CDR1 SGHVS and CDR2 FQNEAQ. The germline V and J ends were trimmed by 1 base and 3 bases, with 7 bases remaining between them. The CDR3 reads CASSLGTNYNSPLHF. CDR3 nucleotides: TGTGCCAGCAGCTTAGGGACAAACTATAATTCACCCCTCCACTTT.

This clonotype was seen a few times. The chain has TRBV9 and TRBJ2-3; a possible D gene is TRBD2 (5 bases). Germline lookup yields CDR1 SGDLS and CDR2 YYNGEE. V was cut by 3 bases and J by 4 bases, with 12 bases left in between. The CDR3 consists of 14 residues. The CDR3 DNA reads as TGTGCCAGCAGCGCCTTCACGGAGGCAGATACGCAGTATTTT. Protein product: CASSAFTEADTQYF.

The rearrangement uses TRBV7-2 and TRBJ2-2, with D hard to call. Germline V gene sequence: CDR1 SGHTA, CDR2 FQGNSA. The CDR3 sequence is 12 residues long. The germline V and J ends were trimmed by 6 bases and 1 base, with 3 bases remaining between them. CDR3 sequence reads: CASRGNTGELFF. The CDR3 nucleotides are TGTGCCAGCAGGGGGAACACCGGGGAGCTGTTTTTT.

The chain has TRBV30 and TRBJ2-1, with 9 positions matching TRBD1. Germline V gives CDR1 GTSNPN, CDR2 SVGIG (reference sequence). The length of the CDR3 is 13 residues. V shed 2 bases, J shed 13 bases, and the junction held 9 bases outside the gene matches. CDR3 nucleotide sequence: TGTGCCTGGAGTCCTTACAGGGGGCCGGACCAGTTCTTC. It is translated as CAWSPYRGPDQFF.

The V and J genes are TRBV20-1 and TRBJ1-2, with a tentative D call TRBD1 (5 bases). The germline V gene encodes CDR1 DFQATT and CDR2 SNEGSKA (reference sequence). The CDR3 is 15 amino acids. V was cut by 0 bases and J by 0 bases, with 11 bases left in between. The CDR3 reads CSARDIPGANYGYTF. The CDR3 DNA reads as TGCAGTGCTAGAGATATTCCGGGGGCTAACTATGGCTACACCTTC.

This chain uses TRBV11-2 with TRBJ2-7; D unclear. The germline V gene has CDR1 SGHAT and CDR2 FQNNGV. The ends were cut back, 5 bases at V and 3 bases at J, with 11 bases in the middle. The CDR3 extends over 13 amino acids. DNA of the CDR3: TGTGCCAGCAGCCCCCGACACAACTACGAGCAGTACTTC. Protein product: CASSPRHNYEQYF.

The rearrangement links TRBV20-1 to TRBJ1-5; maybe TRBD1 (6 bases). V lost 4 bases and J 0 bases, leaving 13 bases between the germline ends. The CDR3 is 15 amino acids. CDR1 and CDR2 (germline): DFQATT, SNEGSKA (reference sequence). CDR3 loop: CSAIGGQHSNQPQHF. In nucleotides, the CDR3 is TGCAGTGCTATCGGCGGACAGCATAGCAATCAGCCCCAGCATTTT.

The genes are TRBV9 and TRBJ2-1; 7 nucleotides agree with TRBD1. CDR3 length: 15 residues. Losses at the gene ends were 4 bases for V and 7 bases for J; bases not matched to a gene: 11. From germline, CDR1 is SGDLS and CDR2 YYNGEE. The CDR3 nucleotides are TGTGCCAGCAGCCCGTCGACAGGGTGGGGGAATGAGCAGTTCTTC. Residues: CASSPSTGWGNEQFF.

This clonotype was seen at least ten times. The chain joins TRBV7-9 to TRBJ2-1; 9 bases agree with TRBD2. The trim removed 5 bases at V and 8 bases at J, leaving 13 bases unmatched. The CDR3 is 16 residues long. Germline V gene sequence: CDR1 SEHNR, CDR2 FQNEAQ (reference sequence). This CDR3 is CASSQLGGRAFDEQFF. The CDR3 DNA is TGTGCCAGCAGCCAACTAGGCGGGAGGGCCTTCGATGAGCAGTTCTTC.

The CDR3 here is CSAVQDRAYNEQFF. The DNA for the CDR3 is TGCAGTGCCGTCCAGGACAGGGCCTACAATGAGCAGTTCTTC. This chain links TRBV20-1 with TRBJ2-1; 8 bases are a match to TRBD1. This CDR3 has 14 residues. Germline V gene lookup returns CDR1 DFQATT and CDR2 SNEGSKA (reference sequence). With V trimmed by 6 bases and J by 2 bases, 6 bases remained unmatched.

Of note for this clonotype: At one of its ends the junction is not consistent with the germline gene, which may arise from a read error. J is TRBJ2-2 and V is TRBV7-2, with D possibly TRBD2 on 6 matching bases. The germline V gene encodes CDR1 SGHTA and CDR2 FQGNSA. This CDR3 comprises 16 residues. CDR3 sequence reads: CASSLWPGRNTRELFF. DNA of the CDR3: TGTGCCAGCAGCTTATGGCCAGGGAGGAACACCCGGGAGCTGTTTTTT.

The chain recombines TRBV7-2 with TRBJ2-5, with D hard to call. The CDR3 has 14 amino acids. Trimming removed 1 base at V and 5 bases at J, with 11 bases between. Germline V gives CDR1 SGHTA, CDR2 FQGNSA. The CDR3 region has the DNA TGTGCCAGCAGCTTAGGCGGCCATGGCGAGACCCAGTACTTC. Protein sequence: CASSLGGHGETQYF. The full variable domain, rest sourced from reference TRBV7-2 and TRBJ2-5, is GAGVSQSPSNKVTEKGKDVELRCDPISGHTALYWYRQSLGQGLEFLIYFQGNSAPDKSGLPSDRFSAERTGGSVSTLTIQRTQQEDSAVYLCASSLGGHGETQYFGPGTRLLVL.

There are a few counts of this clonotype. The chain joins TRBV28 to TRBJ2-2; D is perhaps TRBD2 (5 bases). Looked up from germline, CDR1 is MDHEN and CDR2 is SYDVKM. CDR3 length: 15 amino acids. Deletions cut 2 bases from V and 4 bases from J, with 11 bases between. The DNA of the CDR3 is TGTGCCAGCAGTTTAAGGCGGGTGGGCACCGGGGAGCTGTTTTTT. Amino acid sequence: CASSLRRVGTGELFF. Full variable domain (missing parts from reference TRBV28 and TRBJ2-2): DVKVTQSSRYLVKRTGEKVFLECVQDMDHENMFWYRQDPGLGLRLIYFSYDVKMKEKGDIPEGYSVSREKKERFSLILESASTNQTSMYLCASSLRRVGTGELFFGEGSRLTVL.

This clonotype was seen ten or more times. The rearrangement joins TRBV7-9 to TRBJ2-7; TRBD1 matches at 7 bases. The V segment lost 5 bases and the J segment 7 bases; nucleotides outside the gene matches: 14. CDR1 and CDR2 (germline): SEHNR, FQNEAQ (reference sequence). This CDR3 region has 15 residues. The DNA for the CDR3 is TGTGCCAGCAGCGATAGCCTGGACAGGCCGGGGGAGCAGTACTTC. This codes for CASSDSLDRPGEQYF.

This sequence joins TRBV20-1 and TRBJ1-6; 8 nucleotides align to TRBD1. The CDR3 has 13 residues. J lost 6 bases, V lost 6 bases, and 4 bases had no gene match. Germline lookup yields CDR1 DFQATT and CDR2 SNEGSKA (reference sequence). The CDR3 DNA sequence: TGCAGTGCCCGCGGACAGGGTAATTCACCCCTCCACTTT. Its protein product is CSARGQGNSPLHF.

This clonotype was seen a handful of times. This chain uses TRBV6-2 or TRBV6-3 with TRBJ2-3; TRBD2 matches at 7 bases. The V gene end was trimmed by 7 bases and the J gene end by 5 bases; junction bases not matched to a gene: 9. The CDR3 extends over 14 amino acids. Germline CDR1 reads MNHEY; CDR2 reads SVGEGT. The CDR3 DNA sequence: TGTGCCAGCATGGGGGGGAGTTTAGTAGATACGCAGTATTTT. It codes for CASMGGSLVDTQYF.